This is a list of T cell receptor beta chains from one sample in a study of control samples from healthy donors and cancer patients. The method was immunoSEQ multiplex PCR; TCRdb's version includes in-frame clones alone and lacks a portion of them. Of 100,000 to 150,000 clones listed, roughly 91% are singletons. The sequenced material came from PBMCs. All receptors derive from a man over 45 with head and neck cancer. Each CDR3 is given with its conserved first and last residue. Each record gives: V gene, J gene, CDR3 protein.

>TRBV7-2|TRBJ2-1
CASSALAGGRSSYNEQFF
>TRBV5-4|TRBJ2-3
CASSLNGGDTDTQYF
>TRBV29-1|TRBJ1-3
CSVEAWDGNTIYF
>TRBV20-1|TRBJ2-7
CSASLSGVYEQYF
>TRBV4-3|TRBJ1-3
CASSQDFGGNTIYF
>TRBV11-2|TRBJ1-1
CATVYSAGNTEAFF
>TRBV6-2/TRBV6-3|TRBJ2-3
CASSGGGRTDTQYF
>TRBV7-2|TRBJ2-1
CASRISGGAPNEQFF
>TRBV2|TRBJ2-7
CASRREQTDSYEQYF
>TRBV5-1|TRBJ1-3
CASSLGGQGNTIYF
>TRBV28|TRBJ1-3
CVLSQGEDSGNTIYF
>TRBV5-4|TRBJ2-5
CASSFRGGRTQYF